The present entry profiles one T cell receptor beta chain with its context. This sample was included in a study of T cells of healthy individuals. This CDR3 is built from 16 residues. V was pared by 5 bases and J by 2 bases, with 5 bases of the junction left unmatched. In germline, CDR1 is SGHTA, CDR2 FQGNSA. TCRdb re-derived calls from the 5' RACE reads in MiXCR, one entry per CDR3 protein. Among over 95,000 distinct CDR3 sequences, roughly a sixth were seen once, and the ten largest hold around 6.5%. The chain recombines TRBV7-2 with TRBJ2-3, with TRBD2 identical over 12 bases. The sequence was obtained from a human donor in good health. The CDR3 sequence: CASSMTSGGNTDTQYF. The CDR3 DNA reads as TGTGCCAGCAGCATGACTAGCGGGGGCAACACAGATACGCAGTATTTT.